The text below deals with one T cell receptor (beta chain). What this receptor recognizes is not known. No per-base quality is available; no much larger clone lies one base away. The source of the sample is a study of T cell repertoires in cytomegalovirus infection (dated by TCRdb to the late 2010s). Broadly, across the study: Because public TCR beta signatures pointed to carriage of CMV infection together with the matching HLA type, the HLA type of each donor mattered for the analysis.

The sequencer was an Illumina HiSeq 1500. The public reads were reprocessed in TCRdb via fastp at Q25 and MiXCR, keeping in-frame beta chains. A single entry per CDR3 protein holds the most common genes and DNA from its merged rows. Counted in this sample were around 740,000 distinct CDR3 sequences; under 40% of them appeared once. The ten largest account for around 3% of the sample. The investigation overall reported the following: The ex vivo response was dominated by HLA-C-restricted CMV-specific TCR beta clonotypes, and the single most frequent clonotype in two of eight donors was supplied by these HLA-C-restricted clonotypes. Carriers of CMV infection plus the relevant HLA type were discriminated by the cumulative frequency of public TCR beta family members in the study cohort and in an independent roughly 370-donor cohort.

The sequencing input was PBMCs. The receptor was derived from a human donor in good health (CMV status not recorded). Some clones in this sample may be carry-over from other donors' samples.

The CDR3 has the sequence CASSLQGGNIQYF. The DNA sequence follows: TGTGCCAGCAGTTTACAGGGGGGAAACATTCAGTACTTC. This receptor chain uses TRBV28 and TRBJ2-4; TRBD1 is perhaps the D gene, given 7 matching bases. CDR1 and CDR2 (MDHEN, SYDVKM) derive from the germline V gene. Measured from the cysteine to the phenylalanine, the CDR3 is 13 residues long. Only the CDR3 part of the read is kept: 39 bases, read in frame from the first base. The V end loses 2 bases and the J end loses 6 bases, and a stretch of 8 bases separates them.